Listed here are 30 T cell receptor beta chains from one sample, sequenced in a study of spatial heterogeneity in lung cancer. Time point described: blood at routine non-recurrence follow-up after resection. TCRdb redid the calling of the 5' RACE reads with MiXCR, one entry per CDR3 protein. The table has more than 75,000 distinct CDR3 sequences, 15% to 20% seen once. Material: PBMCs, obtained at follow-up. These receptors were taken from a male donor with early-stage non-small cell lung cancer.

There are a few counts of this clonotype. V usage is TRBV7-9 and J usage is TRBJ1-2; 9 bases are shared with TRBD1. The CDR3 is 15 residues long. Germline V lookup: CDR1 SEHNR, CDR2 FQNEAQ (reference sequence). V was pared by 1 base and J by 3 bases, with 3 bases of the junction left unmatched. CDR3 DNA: TGTGCCAGCAGCTTAGGGGACAGGGAAGACTATGGCTACACCTTC. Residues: CASSLGDREDYGYTF.

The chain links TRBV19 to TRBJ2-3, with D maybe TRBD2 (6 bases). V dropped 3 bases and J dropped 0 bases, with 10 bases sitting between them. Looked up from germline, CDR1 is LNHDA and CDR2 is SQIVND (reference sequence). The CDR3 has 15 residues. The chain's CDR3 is CASSMGTGSTDTQYF. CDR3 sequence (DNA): TGTGCCAGTAGTATGGGGACTGGGAGCACAGATACGCAGTATTTT.

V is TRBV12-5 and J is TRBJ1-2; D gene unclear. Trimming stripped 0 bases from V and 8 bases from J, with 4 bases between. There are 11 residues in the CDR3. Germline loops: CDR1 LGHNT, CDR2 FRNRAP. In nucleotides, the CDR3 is TGTGCTAGTGGTTTGGTAATCGGCTACACCTTC. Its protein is CASGLVIGYTF.

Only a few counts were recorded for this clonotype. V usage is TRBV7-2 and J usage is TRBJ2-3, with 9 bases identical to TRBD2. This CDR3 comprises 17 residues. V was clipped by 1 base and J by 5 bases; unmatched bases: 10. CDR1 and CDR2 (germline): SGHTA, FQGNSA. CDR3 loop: CASSLEPAGGPVDTQYF. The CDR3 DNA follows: TGTGCCAGCAGCTTAGAGCCAGCGGGGGGCCCCGTAGATACGCAGTATTTT.

CDR3 residues: CASSLKAASTDTQYF. The DNA for the CDR3 is TGCGCCAGCAGTCTCAAAGCAGCTAGCACAGATACGCAGTATTTT. The chain is built from TRBV5-1 and TRBJ2-3; D ambiguous. The CDR3 covers 15 residues. Germline CDR1 SGHRS, CDR2 YFSETQ. The V gene lost 5 bases and the J gene lost 0 bases, with 13 bases spanning the gap.

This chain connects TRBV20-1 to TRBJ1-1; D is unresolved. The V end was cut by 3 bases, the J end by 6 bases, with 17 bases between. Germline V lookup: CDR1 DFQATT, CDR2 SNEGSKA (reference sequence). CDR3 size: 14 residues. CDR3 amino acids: CSARLLGVGAEAFF. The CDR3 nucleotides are TGCAGTGCTAGGTTACTCGGGGTTGGCGCTGAAGCTTTCTTT.

Here the CDR3 reads CAWSVLAGGRDTQYF. The CDR3, as DNA: TGTGCCTGGAGTGTACTAGCGGGGGGGAGAGATACGCAGTATTTT. J is TRBJ2-3 and V is TRBV30, with 13 bases that match TRBD2. V lost 0 bases and J lost 5; bases outside the gene matches: 2. Germline V gene lookup returns CDR1 GTSNPN and CDR2 SVGIG (reference sequence). The length of the CDR3 is 15 residues. Combining the CDR3 with reference TRBV30 and TRBJ2-3 gives the whole variable domain SQTIHQWPATLVQPVGSPLSLECTVEGTSNPNLYWYRQAAGRGLQLLFYSVGIGQISSEVPQNLSASRPQDRQFILSSKKLLLSDSGFYLCAWSVLAGGRDTQYFGPGTRLTVL.

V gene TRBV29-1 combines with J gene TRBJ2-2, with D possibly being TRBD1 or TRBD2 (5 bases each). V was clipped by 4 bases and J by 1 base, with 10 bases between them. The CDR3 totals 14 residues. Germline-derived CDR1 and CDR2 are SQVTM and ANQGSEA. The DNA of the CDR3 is TGCAGCGTTGCGAGGGGAGTGAACACCGGGGAGCTGTTTTTT. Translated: CSVARGVNTGELFF.

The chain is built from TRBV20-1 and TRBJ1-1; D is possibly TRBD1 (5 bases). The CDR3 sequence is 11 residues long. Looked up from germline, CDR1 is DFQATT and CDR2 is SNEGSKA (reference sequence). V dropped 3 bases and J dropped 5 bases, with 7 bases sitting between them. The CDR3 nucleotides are TGCAGTGCTAGGAAGGGGACTGAAGCTTTCTTT. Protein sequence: CSARKGTEAFF.

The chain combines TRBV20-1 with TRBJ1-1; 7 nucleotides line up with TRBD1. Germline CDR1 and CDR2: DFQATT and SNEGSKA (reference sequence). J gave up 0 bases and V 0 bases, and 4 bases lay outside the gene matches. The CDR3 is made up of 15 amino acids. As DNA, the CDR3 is TGCAGTGCTAGAGATCAGGGGGGAGTGAACACTGAAGCTTTCTTT. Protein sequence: CSARDQGGVNTEAFF.

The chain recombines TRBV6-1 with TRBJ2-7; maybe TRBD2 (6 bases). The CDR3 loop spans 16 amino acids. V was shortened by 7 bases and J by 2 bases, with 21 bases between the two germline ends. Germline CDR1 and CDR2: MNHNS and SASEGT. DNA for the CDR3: TGTGCCAGCACCCTACCCGGGAGTGGGTTGGCCTACGAGCAGTACTTC. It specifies CASTLPGSGLAYEQYF.

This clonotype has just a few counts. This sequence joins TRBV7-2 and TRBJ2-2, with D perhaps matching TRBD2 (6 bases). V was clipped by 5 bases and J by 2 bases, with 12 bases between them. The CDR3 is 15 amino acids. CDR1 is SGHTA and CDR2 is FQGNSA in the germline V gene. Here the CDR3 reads CASSTAGLNTGELFF. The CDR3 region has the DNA TGTGCCAGCAGCACCGCGGGACTCAACACCGGGGAGCTGTTTTTT.

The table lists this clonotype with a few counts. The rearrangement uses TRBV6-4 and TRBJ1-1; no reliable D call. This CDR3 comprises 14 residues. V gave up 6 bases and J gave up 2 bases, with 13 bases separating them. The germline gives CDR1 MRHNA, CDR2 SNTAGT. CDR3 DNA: TGTGCCAGCAGGGAAAATTTAGGCAACACTGAAGCTTTCTTT. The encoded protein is CASRENLGNTEAFF.

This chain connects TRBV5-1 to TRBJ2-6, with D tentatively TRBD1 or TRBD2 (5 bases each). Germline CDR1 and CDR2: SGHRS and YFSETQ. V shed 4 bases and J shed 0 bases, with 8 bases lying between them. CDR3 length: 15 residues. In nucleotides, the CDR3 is TGCGCCAGCAGCCTAGGGACCTCTGGGGCCAACGTCCTGACTTTC. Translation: CASSLGTSGANVLTF.

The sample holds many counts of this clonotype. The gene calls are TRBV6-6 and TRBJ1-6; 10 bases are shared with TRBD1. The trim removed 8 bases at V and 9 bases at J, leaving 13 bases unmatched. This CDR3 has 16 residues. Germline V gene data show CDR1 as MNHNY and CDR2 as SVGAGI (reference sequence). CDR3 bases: TGTGCCAGCGATAAGACAGGGGGCTCGTCTGGTTCACCCCTCCACTTT. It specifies CASDKTGGSSGSPLHF.

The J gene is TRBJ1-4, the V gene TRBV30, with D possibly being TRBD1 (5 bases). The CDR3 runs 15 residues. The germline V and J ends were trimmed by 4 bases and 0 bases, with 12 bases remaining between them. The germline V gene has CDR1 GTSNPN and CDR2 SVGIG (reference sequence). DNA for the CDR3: TGTGCCTGGACGGGACTGGTTGCAACTAATGAAAAACTGTTTTTT. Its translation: CAWTGLVATNEKLFF.

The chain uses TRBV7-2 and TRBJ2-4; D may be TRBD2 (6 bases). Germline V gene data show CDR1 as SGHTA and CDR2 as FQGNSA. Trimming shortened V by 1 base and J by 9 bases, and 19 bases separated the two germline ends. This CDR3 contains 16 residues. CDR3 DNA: TGTGCCAGCAGCTTAGTCCAGGGCAGCCTCGGGGGCATTCAGTACTTC. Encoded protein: CASSLVQGSLGGIQYF.

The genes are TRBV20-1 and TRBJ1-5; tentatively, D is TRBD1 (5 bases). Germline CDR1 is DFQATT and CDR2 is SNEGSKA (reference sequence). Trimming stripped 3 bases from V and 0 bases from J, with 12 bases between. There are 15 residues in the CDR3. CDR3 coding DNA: TGCAGTGCTAGTGCAGGGTCGTATAGCAATCAGCCCCAGCATTTT. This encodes CSASAGSYSNQPQHF.

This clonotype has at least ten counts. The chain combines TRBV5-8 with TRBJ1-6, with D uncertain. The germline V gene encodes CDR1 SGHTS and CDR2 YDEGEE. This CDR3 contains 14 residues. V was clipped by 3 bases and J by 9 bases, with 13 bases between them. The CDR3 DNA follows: TGTGCCAGCAGCTCGCGCCGGCGCCCTTCACCCCTCCACTTT. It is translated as CASSSRRRPSPLHF.

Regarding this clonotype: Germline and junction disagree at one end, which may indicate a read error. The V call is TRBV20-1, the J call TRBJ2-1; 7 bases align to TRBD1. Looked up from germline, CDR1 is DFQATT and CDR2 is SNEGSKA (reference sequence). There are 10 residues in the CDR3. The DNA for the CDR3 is TGCAGTCCTCGTGACAGGGATCCCCACTTC. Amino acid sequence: CSPRDRDPHF.

The CDR3 nucleotides read TGTGCCAGCAGTCGGACAGGGGAGTACGAGCAGTACGTC. Protein sequence: CASSRTGEYEQYV. The rearrangement links TRBV6-6 to TRBJ2-7; 9 nucleotides match TRBD1. Germline-derived CDR1 and CDR2 are MNHNY and SVGAGI (reference sequence). V shed 5 bases, J shed 4 bases, and the junction held 3 bases outside the gene matches. CDR3 size: 13 residues.

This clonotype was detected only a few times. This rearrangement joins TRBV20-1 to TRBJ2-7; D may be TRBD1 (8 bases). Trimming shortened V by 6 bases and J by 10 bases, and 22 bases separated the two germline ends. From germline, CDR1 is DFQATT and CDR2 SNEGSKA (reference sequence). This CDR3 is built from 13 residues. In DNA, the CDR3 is TGCAGTGCCCACACAGGGGGGGAAGAGGATCAGTACTTC. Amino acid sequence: CSAHTGGEEDQYF.

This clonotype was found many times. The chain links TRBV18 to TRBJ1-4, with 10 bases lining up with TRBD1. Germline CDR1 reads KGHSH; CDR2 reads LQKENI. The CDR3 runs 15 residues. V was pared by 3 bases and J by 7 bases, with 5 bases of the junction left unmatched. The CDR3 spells CASSPATGGGEKLFF. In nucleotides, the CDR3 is TGTGCCAGCTCACCGGCGACAGGGGGCGGTGAAAAACTGTTTTTT.

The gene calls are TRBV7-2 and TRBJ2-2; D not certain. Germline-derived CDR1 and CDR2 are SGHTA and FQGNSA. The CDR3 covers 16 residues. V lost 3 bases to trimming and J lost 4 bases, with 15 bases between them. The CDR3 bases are TGTGCCAGCAGCTTCGGGCCCTTCACTGGCACCGGGGAGCTGTTTTTT. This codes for CASSFGPFTGTGELFF.

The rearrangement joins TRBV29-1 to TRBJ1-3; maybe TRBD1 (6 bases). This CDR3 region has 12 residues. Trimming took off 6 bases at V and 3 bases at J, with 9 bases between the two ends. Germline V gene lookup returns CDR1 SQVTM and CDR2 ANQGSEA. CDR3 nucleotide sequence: TGCAGCGTGCAGGGGCTTGGAAACACCATATATTTT. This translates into CSVQGLGNTIYF.

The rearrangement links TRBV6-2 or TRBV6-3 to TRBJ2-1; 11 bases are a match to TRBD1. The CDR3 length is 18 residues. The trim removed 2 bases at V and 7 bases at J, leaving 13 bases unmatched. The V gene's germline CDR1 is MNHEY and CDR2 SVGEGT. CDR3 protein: CASSYDLSGQGAWNEQFF. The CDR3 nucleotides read TGTGCCAGCAGTTACGACCTATCTGGACAGGGGGCTTGGAATGAGCAGTTCTTC.

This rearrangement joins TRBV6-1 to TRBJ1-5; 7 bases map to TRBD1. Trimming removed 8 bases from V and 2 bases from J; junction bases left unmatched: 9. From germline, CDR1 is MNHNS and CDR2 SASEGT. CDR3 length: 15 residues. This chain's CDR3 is CASRPRDSGNQPQHF. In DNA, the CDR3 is TGTGCCAGCCGGCCGAGGGACAGCGGCAATCAGCCCCAGCATTTT.

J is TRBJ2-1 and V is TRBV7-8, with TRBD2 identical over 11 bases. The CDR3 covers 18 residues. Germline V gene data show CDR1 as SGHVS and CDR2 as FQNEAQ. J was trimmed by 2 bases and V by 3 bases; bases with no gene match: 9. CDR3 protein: CASSLDSGGAITYNEQFF. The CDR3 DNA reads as TGTGCCAGCAGCTTGGATAGCGGGGGGGCCATAACCTACAATGAGCAGTTCTTC. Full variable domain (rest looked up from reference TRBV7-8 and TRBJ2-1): GAGVSQSPRYKVAKRGQDVALRCDPISGHVSLFWYQQALGQGPEFLTYFQNEAQLDKSGLPSDRFFAERPEGSVSTLKIQRTQQEDSAVYLCASSLDSGGAITYNEQFFGPGTRLTVL.

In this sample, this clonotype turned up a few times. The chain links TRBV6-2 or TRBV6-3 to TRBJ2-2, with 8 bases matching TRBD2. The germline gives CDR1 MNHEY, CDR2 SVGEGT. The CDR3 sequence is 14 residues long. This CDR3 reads CATGGLANTGELFF. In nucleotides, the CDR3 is TGTGCGACGGGGGGGCTAGCGAACACCGGGGAGCTGTTTTTT.

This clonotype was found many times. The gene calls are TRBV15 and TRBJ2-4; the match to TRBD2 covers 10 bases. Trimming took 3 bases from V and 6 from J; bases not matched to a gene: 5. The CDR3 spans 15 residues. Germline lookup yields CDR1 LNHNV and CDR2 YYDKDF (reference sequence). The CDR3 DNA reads TGTGCCACCAGCAGGGCCGGGACTAGCGTAAACATTCAGTACTTC. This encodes CATSRAGTSVNIQYF.